What follows is one TCR beta chain and its context. The data derive from a study of blood T cell repertoires in COVID-19. Study context: Sites across the United States, Italy and Spain contributed samples from acute and convalescent COVID-19.

Participants' reported clinical history set cohort assignment. In the original workflow: Reference gene primers were amplified, and this amplification served to estimate nucleated cell counts. The repertoire was sequenced with immunoSEQ multiplex PCR; TCRdb's copy has only in-frame clones and lacks some. The V and J calls and clone size come from that table; D and trimming were worked out from the DNA. The sample consists of about 190,000 clones, around 80% of them appearing once. Sequencing input: PBMCs or T cells enriched from blood (not recorded which). The TCR sequence derives from a woman between 45 and 60 years old with acute COVID-19.

The CDR3 bases are TGTGCCAGCAGTCGCGTGGCCGGGGTGGATGAAAAACTGTTTTTT. Amino acid sequence: CASSRVAGVDEKLFF. The chain has TRBV28 and TRBJ1-4; D is unclear. This CDR3 is 15 amino acids long. V gave up 5 bases and J gave up 6 bases, with 16 bases separating them. Germline values: CDR1 MDHEN, CDR2 SYDVKM.